A few counts support the clone carrying this T cell receptor (beta chain). The antigen remains undetermined. Read data end 3 residues before the CDR3 end; the end is taken from the germline J gene. This record belongs to a study of T cell clonality in common variable immunodeficiency. Study findings and constraints: Fewer TCRbeta clones were shared among CVID subjects than controls. CVID subjects showed higher TCRbeta clonality than healthy controls. T cell subpopulation sequencing would be needed to explain CVID clonality. Repertoire-complication correlations in CVID were limited by patient heterogeneity.

The protocol was immunoSEQ multiplex PCR, while the TCRdb copy is restricted to in-frame clones and leaves out a portion. This sample carries 40,000 to 65,000 clones, none of them present only once. The CDR3 length is 14 residues. The V end was cut by 3 bases, the J end by 7 bases, with 15 bases between. Germline V gives CDR1 LNHDA, CDR2 SQIVND (reference sequence). The TCR comes from a person between 18 and 75 years old in good health. This chain joins TRBV19 and TRBJ2-5; D not certain. What was sequenced was peripheral blood mononuclear cells. The CDR3 reads CASSISGRFWTQYF. The sequenced part of the CDR3 DNA is TGTGCCAGTAGTATTTCTGGCCGTTTCTGGACC. The variable domain in full, with the rest retrieved from reference TRBV19 and TRBJ2-5, is DGGITQSPKYLFRKEGQNVTLSCEQNLNHDAMYWYRQDPGQGLRLIYYSQIVNDFQKGDIAEGYSVSREKKESFPLTVTSAQKNPTAFYLCASSISGRFWTQYFGPGTRLLVL.